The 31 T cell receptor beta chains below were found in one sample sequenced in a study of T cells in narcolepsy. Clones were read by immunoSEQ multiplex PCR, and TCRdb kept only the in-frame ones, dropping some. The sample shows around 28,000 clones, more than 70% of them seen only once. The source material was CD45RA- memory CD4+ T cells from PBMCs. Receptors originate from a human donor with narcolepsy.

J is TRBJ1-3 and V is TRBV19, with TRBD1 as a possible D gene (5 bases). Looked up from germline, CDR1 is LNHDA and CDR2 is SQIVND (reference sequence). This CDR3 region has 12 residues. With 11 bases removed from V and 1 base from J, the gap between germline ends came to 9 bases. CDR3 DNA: TGTGCCTCCCGGACATCTGGAAACACCATATATTTT. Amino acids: CASRTSGNTIYF. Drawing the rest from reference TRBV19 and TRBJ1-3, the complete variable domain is DGGITQSPKYLFRKEGQNVTLSCEQNLNHDAMYWYRQDPGQGLRLIYYSQIVNDFQKGDIAEGYSVSREKKESFPLTVTSAQKNPTAFYLCASRTSGNTIYFGEGSWLTVV.

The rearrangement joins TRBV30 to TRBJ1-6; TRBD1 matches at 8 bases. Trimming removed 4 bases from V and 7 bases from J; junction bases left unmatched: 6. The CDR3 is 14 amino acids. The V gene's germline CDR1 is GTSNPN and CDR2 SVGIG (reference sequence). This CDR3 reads CAWTRDRWNSPLHF. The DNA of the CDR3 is TGTGCCTGGACCCGGGACAGGTGGAATTCACCCCTCCACTTT.

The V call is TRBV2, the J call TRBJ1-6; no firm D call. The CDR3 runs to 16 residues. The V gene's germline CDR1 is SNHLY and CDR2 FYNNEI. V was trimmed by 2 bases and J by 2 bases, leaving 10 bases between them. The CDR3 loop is CASSELGGAYNSPLHF. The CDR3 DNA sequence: TGTGCCAGCAGTGAATTGGGCGGGGCCTATAATTCACCCCTCCACTTT.

The CDR3 bases are TGTGCCAGCAGCGCATCTAGCGGGGGGGCCTACGAGCAGTACTTC. Translation: CASSASSGGAYEQYF. V is TRBV2 and J is TRBJ2-7; 12 positions match TRBD2. This CDR3 region has 15 residues. The germline V gene has CDR1 SNHLY and CDR2 FYNNEI. The junction had 5 bases not matched to a gene; V was cut back by 6 bases and J by 2 bases.

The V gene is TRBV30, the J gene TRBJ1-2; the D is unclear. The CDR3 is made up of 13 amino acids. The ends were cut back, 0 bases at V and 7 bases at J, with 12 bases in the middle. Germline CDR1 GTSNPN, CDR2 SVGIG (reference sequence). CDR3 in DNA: TGTGCCTGGAGTGTAAGGGAGTCGGGTGGCTACACCTTC. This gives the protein CAWSVRESGGYTF.

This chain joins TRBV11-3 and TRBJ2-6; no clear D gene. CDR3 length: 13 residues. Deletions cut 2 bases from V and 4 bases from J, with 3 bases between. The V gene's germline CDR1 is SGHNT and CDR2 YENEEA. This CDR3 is CASSLTGANVLTF. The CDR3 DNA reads TGTGCCAGCAGCTTAACAGGGGCCAACGTCCTGACTTTC.

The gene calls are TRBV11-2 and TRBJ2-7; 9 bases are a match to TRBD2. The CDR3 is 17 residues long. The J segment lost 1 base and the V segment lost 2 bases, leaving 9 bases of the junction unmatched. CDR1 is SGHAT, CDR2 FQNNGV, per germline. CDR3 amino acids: CASSLWASGIRSYEQYF. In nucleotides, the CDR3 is TGTGCCAGCAGCTTATGGGCTAGCGGGATTCGGTCCTACGAGCAGTACTTC.

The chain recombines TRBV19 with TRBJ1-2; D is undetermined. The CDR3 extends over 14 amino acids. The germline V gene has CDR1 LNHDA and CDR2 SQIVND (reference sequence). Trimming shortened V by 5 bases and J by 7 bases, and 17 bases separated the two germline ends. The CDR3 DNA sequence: TGTGCCAGTAGTCTCAGAACGTTTACGAGTGGCTACACCTTC. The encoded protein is CASSLRTFTSGYTF.

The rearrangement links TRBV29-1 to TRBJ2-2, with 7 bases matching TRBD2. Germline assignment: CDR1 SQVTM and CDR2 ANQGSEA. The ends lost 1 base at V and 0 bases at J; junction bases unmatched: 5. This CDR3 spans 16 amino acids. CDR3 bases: TGCAGCGTTGAAGGAGGAGCGGGGACGAACACCGGGGAGCTGTTTTTT. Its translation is CSVEGGAGTNTGELFF.

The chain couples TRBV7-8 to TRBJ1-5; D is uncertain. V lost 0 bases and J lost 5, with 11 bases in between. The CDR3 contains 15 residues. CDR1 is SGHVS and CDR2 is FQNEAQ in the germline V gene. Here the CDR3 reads CASSLARTDYQPQHF. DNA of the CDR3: TGTGCCAGCAGCTTAGCTAGGACGGATTATCAGCCCCAGCATTTT.

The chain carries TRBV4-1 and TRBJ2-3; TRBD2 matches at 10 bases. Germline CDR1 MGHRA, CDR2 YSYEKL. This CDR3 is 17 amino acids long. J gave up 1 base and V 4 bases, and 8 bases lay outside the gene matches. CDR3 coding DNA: TGCGCCAGCAGCCGTAATTCCGGGACTAGCGGCACAGATACGCAGTATTTT. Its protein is CASSRNSGTSGTDTQYF.

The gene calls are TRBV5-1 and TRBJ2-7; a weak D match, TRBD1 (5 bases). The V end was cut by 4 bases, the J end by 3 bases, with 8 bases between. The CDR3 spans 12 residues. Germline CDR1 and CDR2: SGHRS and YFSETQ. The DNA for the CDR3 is TGCGCCAGCAGCCCAGGGATCTACGAGCAGTACTTC. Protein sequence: CASSPGIYEQYF.

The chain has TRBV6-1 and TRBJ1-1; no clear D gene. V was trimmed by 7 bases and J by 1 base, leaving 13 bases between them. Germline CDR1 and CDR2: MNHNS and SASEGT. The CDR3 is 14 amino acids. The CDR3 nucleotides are TGTGCCAGCACCCAAAGGCAGTGGAACACTGAAGCTTTCTTT. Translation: CASTQRQWNTEAFF.

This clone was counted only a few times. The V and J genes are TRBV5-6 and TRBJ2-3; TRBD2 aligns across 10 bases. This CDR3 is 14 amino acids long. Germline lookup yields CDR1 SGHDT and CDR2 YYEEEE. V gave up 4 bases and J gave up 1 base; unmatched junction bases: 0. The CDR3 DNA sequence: TGTGCCAGCAGCGGGACTAGCGGCACAGATACGCAGTATTTT. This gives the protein CASSGTSGTDTQYF.

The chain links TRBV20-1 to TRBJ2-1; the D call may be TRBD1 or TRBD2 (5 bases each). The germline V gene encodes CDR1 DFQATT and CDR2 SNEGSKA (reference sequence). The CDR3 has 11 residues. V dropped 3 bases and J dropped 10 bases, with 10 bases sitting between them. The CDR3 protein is CSARRGPEQFF. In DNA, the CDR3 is TGCAGTGCTAGGAGGGGCCCCGAGCAGTTCTTC.

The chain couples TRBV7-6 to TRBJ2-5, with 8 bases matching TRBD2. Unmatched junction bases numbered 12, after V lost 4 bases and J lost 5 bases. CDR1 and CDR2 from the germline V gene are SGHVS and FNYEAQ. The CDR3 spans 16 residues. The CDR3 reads CASSWRAGEMGETQYF. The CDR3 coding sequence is TGTGCCAGCAGCTGGAGAGCGGGAGAAATGGGGGAGACCCAGTACTTC.

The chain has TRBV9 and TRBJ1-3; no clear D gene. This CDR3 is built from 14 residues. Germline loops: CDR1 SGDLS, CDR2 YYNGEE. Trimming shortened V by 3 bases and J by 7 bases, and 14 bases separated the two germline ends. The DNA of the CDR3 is TGTGCCAGCAGCGAGACACAAGGAGGGAACACCATATATTTT. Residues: CASSETQGGNTIYF. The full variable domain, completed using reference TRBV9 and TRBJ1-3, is DSGVTQTPKHLITATGQRVTLRCSPRSGDLSVYWYQQSLDQGLQFLIQYYNGEERAKGNILERFSAQQFPDLHSELNLSSLELGDSALYFCASSETQGGNTIYFGEGSWLTVV.

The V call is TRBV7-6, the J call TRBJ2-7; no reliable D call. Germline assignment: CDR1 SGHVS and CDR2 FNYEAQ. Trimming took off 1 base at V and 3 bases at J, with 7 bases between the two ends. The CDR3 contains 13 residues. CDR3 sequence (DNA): TGTGCCAGCAGCTTAGGTCAAATCTACGAGCAGTACTTC. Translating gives CASSLGQIYEQYF.

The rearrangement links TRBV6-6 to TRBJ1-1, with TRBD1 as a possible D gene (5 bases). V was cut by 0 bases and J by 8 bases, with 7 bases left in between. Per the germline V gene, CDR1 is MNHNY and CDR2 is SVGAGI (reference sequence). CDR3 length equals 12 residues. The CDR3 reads CASSYSQGEAFF. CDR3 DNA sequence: TGTGCCAGCAGTTACTCGCAGGGCGAAGCTTTCTTT.

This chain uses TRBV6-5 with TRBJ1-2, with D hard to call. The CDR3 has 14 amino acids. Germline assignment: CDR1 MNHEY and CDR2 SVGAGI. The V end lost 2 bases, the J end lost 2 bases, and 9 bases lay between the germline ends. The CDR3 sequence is CASSYSLENYGYTF. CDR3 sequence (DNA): TGTGCCAGCAGTTACAGCCTGGAAAACTATGGCTACACCTTC.

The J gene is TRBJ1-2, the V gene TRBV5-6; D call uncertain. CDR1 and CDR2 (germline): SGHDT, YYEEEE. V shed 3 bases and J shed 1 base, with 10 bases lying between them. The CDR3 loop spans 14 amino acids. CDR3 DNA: TGTGCCAGCAGCTGGCAGGATATTAACTATGGCTACACCTTC. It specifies CASSWQDINYGYTF.

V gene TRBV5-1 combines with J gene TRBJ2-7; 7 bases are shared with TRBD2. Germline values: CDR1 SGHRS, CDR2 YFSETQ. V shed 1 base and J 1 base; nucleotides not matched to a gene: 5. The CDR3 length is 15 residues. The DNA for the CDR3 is TGCGCCAGCAGCTTGCGGGAGCGGGGTTCCTACGAGCAGTACTTC. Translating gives CASSLRERGSYEQYF.

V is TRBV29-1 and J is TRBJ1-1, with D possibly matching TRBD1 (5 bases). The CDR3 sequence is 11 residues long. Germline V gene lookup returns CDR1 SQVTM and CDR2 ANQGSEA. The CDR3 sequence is CSSQEVTEAFF. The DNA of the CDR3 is TGCAGTTCACAGGAGGTCACTGAAGCTTTCTTT.

This CDR3 is CATSRDGTDQFF. As DNA, the CDR3 is TGTGCCACCAGCAGAGATGGAACTGATCAGTTCTTC. This rearrangement joins TRBV15 to TRBJ2-1; D gene uncertain. This CDR3 region has 12 residues. Germline V gene data show CDR1 as LNHNV and CDR2 as YYDKDF (reference sequence). The germline V and J ends were trimmed by 0 bases and 13 bases, with 10 bases remaining between them.

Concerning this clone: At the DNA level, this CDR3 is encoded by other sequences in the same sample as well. CDR3 sequence reads: CASSFEGPVGYF. The CDR3, as DNA: TGTGCCAGCAGCTTCGAAGGGCCCGTTGGGTATTTT. The chain couples TRBV11-2 to TRBJ2-3; no clear D gene. The germline CDR1 and CDR2 sequences are SGHAT and FQNNGV. This CDR3 comprises 12 residues. Trimming stripped 3 bases from V and 14 bases from J, with 15 bases between.

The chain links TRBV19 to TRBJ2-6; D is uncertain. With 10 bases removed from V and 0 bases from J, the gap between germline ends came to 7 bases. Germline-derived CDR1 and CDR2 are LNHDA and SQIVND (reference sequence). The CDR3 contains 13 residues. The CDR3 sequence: CATARSGANVLTF. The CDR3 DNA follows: TGTGCCACCGCACGCTCTGGGGCCAACGTCCTGACTTTC.

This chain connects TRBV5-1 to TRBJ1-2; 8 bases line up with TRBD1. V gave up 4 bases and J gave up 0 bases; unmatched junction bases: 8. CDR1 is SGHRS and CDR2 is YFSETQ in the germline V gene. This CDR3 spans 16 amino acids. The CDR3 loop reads CASSTDGTGANYGYTF. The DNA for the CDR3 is TGCGCCAGCAGCACCGACGGGACAGGCGCTAACTATGGCTACACCTTC.

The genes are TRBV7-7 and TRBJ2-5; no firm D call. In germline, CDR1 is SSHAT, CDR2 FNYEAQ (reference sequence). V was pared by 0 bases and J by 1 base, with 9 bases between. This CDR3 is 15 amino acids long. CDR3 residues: CASSLAGTSQETQYF. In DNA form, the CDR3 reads TGTGCCAGCAGCTTAGCGGGCACTTCCCAAGAGACCCAGTACTTC.

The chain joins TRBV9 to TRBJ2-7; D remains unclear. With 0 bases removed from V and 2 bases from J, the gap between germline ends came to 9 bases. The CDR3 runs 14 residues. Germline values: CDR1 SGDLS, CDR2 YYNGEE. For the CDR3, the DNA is TGTGCCAGCAGCGTAGCGGCAGCGACCTACGAGCAGTACTTC. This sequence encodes CASSVAAATYEQYF. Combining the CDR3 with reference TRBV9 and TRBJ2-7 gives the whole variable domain DSGVTQTPKHLITATGQRVTLRCSPRSGDLSVYWYQQSLDQGLQFLIQYYNGEERAKGNILERFSAQQFPDLHSELNLSSLELGDSALYFCASSVAAATYEQYFGPGTRLTVT.

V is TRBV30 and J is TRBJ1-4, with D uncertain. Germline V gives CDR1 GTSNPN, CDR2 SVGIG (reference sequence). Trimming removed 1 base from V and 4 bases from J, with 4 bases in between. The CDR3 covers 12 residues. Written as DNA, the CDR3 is TGTGCCTGGAGTGGGGTTAATGAAAAACTGTTTTTT. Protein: CAWSGVNEKLFF.

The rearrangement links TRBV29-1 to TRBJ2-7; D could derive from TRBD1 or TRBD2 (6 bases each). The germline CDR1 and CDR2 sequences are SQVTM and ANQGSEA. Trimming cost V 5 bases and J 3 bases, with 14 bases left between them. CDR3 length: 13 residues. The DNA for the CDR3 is TGCAGCGTTCCGGGAGAGGGGGTCTACGAGCAGTACTTC. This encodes CSVPGEGVYEQYF.